This T cell receptor beta chain was captured by sequencing in a study of response to subunit inactivated influenza vaccine. TCRdb passed the RT-PCR reads through MiXCR, listing each CDR3 protein once. The data hold approximately 730,000 distinct CDR3 sequences, with approximately 14% observed a single time. Trimming shortened V by 6 bases and J by 6 bases, and 12 bases separated the two germline ends. CDR1 and CDR2 from the germline V gene are DFQATT and SNEGSKA (reference sequence). CDR3 size: 11 residues. Study-wide findings and caveats: The authors suggested that every seasonal influenza vaccination recruits few new T cells.

With regard to this clonotype: Its antigen is as yet unknown.

This TCR was sampled from a man between 50 and 59 years old who received an inactivated influenza vaccine. This specimen consisted of PBMCs from blood, obtained 14 to 15 days before vaccination. This chain joins TRBV20-1 and TRBJ2-7; no firm D call. Written as DNA, the CDR3 is TGCAGTGCCCTGAGTGGCGCCGAGCAGTACTTC. Protein product: CSALSGAEQYF.